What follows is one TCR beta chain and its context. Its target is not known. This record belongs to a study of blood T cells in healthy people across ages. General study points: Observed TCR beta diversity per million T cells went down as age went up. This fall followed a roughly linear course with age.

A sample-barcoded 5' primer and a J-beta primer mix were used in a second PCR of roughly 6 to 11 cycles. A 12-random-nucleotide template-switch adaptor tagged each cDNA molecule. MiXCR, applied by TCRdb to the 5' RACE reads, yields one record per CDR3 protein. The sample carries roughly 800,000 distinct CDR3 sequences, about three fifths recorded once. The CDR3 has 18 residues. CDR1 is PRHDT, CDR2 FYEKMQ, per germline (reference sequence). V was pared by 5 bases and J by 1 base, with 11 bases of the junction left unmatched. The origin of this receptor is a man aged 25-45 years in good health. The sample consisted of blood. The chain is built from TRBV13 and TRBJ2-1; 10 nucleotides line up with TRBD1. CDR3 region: CASSPPLGDRGSYNEQFF. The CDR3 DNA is TGTGCCAGCAGCCCCCCTTTGGGGGACAGGGGTTCCTACAATGAGCAGTTCTTC.